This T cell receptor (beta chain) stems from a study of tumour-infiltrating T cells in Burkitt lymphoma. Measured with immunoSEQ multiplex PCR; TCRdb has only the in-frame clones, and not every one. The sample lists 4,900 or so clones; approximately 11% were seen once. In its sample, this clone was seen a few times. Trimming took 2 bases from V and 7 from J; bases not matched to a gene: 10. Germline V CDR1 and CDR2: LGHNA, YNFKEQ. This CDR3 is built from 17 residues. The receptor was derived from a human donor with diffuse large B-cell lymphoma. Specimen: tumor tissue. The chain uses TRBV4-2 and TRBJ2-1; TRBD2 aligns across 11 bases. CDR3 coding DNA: TGTGCCAGCAGCCAACACCCTTTTAGCGGGGGGGCGAATGAGCAGTTCTTC. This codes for CASSQHPFSGGANEQFF.